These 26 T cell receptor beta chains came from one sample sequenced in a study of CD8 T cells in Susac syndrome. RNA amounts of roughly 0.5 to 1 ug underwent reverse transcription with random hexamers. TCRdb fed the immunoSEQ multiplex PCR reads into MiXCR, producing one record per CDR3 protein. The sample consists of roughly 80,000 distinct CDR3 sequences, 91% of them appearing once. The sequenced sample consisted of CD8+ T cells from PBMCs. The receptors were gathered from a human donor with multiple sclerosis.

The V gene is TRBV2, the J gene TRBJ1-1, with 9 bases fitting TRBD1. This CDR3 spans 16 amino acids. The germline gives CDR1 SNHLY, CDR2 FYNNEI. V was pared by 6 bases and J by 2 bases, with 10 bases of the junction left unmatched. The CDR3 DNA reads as TGTGCCAGCAGCGGATCCTTGGACAGGGGAAACACTGAAGCTTTCTTT. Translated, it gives CASSGSLDRGNTEAFF.

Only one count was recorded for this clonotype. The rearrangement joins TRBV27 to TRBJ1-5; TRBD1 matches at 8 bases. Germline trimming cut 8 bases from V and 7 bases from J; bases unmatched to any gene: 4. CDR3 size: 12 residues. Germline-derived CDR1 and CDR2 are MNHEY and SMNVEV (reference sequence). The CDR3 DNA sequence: TGTGCCAGCGCAGACAGGGGACAGCCCCAGCATTTT. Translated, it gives CASADRGQPQHF.

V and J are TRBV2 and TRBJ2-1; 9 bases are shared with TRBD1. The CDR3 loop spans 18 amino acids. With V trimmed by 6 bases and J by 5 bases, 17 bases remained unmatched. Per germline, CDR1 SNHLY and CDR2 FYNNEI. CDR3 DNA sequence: TGTGCCAGCAGGGCACAGGGGGCGCGGGTAGGGAGACACAATGAGCAGTTCTTC. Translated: CASRAQGARVGRHNEQFF.

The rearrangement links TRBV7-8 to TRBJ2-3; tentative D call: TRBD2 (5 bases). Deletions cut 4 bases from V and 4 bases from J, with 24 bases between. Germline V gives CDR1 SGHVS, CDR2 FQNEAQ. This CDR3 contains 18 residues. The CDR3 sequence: CASSSPGDGLAPSDTQYF. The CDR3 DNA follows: TGTGCCAGCAGCTCACCCGGAGACGGGCTAGCTCCCTCAGATACGCAGTATTTT.

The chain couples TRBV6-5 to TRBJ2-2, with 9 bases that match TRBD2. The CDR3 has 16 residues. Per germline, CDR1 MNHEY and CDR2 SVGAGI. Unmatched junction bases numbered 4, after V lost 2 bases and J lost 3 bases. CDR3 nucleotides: TGTGCCAGCAGTTACCTACTAGCGGGTGACACCGGGGAGCTGTTTTTT. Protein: CASSYLLAGDTGELFF.

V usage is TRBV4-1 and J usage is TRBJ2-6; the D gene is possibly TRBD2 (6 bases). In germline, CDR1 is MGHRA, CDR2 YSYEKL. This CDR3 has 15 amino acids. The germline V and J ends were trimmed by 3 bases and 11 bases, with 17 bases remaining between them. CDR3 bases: TGCGCCAGCAGCCAGCGTACGGAGGGGTTCGACGTCCTGACTTTC. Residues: CASSQRTEGFDVLTF.

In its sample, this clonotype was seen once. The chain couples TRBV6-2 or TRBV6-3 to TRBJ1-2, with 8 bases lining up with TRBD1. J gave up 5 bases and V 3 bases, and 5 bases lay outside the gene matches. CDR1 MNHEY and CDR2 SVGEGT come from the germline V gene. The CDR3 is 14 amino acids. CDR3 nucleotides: TGTGCCAGCAGTTATCCGACAGGGGTATATGGCTACACCTTC. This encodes CASSYPTGVYGYTF.

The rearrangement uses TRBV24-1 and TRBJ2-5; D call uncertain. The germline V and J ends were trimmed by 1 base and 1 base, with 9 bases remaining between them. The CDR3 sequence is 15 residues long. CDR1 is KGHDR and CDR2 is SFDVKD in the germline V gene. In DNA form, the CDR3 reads TGTGCCACCAGTGATTTAACAGTGGGCCAAGAGACCCAGTACTTC. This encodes CATSDLTVGQETQYF.

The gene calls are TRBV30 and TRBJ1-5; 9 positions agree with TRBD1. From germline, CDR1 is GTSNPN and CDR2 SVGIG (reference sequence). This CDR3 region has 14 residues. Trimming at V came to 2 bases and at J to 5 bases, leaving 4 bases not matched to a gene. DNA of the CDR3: TGTGCCTGGAGTAACGGACAGGGGCATCAGCCCCAGCATTTT. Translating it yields CAWSNGQGHQPQHF. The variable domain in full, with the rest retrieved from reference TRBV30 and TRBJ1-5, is SQTIHQWPATLVQPVGSPLSLECTVEGTSNPNLYWYRQAAGRGLQLLFYSVGIGQISSEVPQNLSASRPQDRQFILSSKKLLLSDSGFYLCAWSNGQGHQPQHFGDGTRLSIL.

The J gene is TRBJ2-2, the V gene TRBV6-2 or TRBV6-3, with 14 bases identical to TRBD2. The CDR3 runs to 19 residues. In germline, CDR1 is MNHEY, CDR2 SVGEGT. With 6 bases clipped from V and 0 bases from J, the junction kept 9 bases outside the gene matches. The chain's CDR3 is CASREGLAGEYANTGELFF. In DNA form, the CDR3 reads TGTGCCAGCAGGGAGGGACTAGCGGGAGAGTACGCGAACACCGGGGAGCTGTTTTTT.

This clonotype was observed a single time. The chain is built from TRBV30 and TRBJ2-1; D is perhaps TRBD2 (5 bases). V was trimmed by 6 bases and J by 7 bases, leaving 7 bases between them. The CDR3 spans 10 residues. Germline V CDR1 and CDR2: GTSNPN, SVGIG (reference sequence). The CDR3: CACRGNEQFF. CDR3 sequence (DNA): TGTGCCTGTCGCGGGAATGAGCAGTTCTTC.

CDR3 region: CASSFRGSPIQYF. The CDR3 nucleotides are TGTGCCAGCAGTTTCAGGGGGAGCCCGATTCAGTACTTC. The chain is built from TRBV27 and TRBJ2-4; TRBD1 matches 7 bases. There are 13 residues in the CDR3. Trimming at V came to 3 bases and at J to 10 bases, leaving 6 bases not matched to a gene. Looked up from germline, CDR1 is MNHEY and CDR2 is SMNVEV (reference sequence).

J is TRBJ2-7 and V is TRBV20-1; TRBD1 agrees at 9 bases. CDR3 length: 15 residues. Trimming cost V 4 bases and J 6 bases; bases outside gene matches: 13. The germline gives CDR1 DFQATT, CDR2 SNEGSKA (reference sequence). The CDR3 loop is CSATVLDRGDLEQYF. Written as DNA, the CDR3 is TGCAGTGCTACGGTCCTCGACAGGGGGGATCTCGAGCAGTACTTC.

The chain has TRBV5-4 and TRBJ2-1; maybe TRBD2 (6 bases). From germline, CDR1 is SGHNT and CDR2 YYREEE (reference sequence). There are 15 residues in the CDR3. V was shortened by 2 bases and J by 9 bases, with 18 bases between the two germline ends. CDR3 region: CASSFFGGVGGEQFF. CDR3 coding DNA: TGTGCCAGCAGCTTCTTCGGCGGGGTCGGGGGTGAGCAGTTCTTC.

Here the CDR3 reads CASSIAGGIAEAFF. The CDR3 region has the DNA TGTGCCAGTAGTATAGCAGGGGGCATCGCTGAAGCTTTCTTT. J is TRBJ1-1 and V is TRBV19; 8 bases align to TRBD1. The CDR3 extends over 14 amino acids. Germline V lookup: CDR1 LNHDA, CDR2 SQIVND (reference sequence). With 1 base clipped from V and 6 bases from J, the junction kept 4 bases outside the gene matches.

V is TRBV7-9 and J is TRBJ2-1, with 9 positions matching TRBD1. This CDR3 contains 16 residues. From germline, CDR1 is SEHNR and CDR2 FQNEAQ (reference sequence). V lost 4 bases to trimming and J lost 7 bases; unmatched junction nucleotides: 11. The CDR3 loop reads CASSYPTGGRYNEQFF. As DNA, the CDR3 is TGTGCCAGCAGCTACCCCACAGGGGGCAGATATAATGAGCAGTTCTTC.

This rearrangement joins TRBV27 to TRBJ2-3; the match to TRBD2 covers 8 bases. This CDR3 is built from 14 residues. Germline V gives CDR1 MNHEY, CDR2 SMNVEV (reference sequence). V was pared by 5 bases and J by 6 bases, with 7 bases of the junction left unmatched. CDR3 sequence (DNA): TGTGCCAGCAGTCCAACTGGACTAGCTGATACGCAGTATTTT. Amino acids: CASSPTGLADTQYF.

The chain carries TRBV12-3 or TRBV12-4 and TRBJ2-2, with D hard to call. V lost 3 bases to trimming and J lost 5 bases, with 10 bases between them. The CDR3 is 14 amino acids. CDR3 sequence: CASSFWEVTGELFF. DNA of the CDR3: TGTGCCAGCAGTTTCTGGGAAGTAACCGGGGAGCTGTTTTTT.

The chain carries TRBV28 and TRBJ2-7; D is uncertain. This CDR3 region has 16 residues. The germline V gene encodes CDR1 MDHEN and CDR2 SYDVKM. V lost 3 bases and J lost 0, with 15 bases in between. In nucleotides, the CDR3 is TGTGCCAGCAGTTTGTATAATCGGCGGTCCTCCTACGAGCAGTACTTC. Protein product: CASSLYNRRSSYEQYF.

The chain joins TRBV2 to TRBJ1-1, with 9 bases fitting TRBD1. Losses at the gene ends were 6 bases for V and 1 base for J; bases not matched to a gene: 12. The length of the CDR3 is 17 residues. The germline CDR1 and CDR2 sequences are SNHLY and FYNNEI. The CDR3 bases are TGTGCCAGCAGCCCCGAGGGACAGGGATCCTGGAACACTGAAGCTTTCTTT. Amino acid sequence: CASSPEGQGSWNTEAFF.

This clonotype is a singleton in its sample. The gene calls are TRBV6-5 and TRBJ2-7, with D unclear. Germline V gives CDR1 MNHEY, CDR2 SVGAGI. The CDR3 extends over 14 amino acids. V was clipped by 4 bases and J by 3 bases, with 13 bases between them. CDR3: CASSWAGMDYEQYF. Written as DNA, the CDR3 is TGTGCCAGCAGTTGGGCAGGTATGGACTACGAGCAGTACTTC.

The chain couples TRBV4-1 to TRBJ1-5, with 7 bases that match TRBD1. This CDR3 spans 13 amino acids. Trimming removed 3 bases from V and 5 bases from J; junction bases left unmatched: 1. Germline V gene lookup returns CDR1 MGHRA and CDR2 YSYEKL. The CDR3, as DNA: TGCGCCAGCAGCCAGACAGGGCATCAGCCCCAGCATTTT. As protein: CASSQTGHQPQHF.

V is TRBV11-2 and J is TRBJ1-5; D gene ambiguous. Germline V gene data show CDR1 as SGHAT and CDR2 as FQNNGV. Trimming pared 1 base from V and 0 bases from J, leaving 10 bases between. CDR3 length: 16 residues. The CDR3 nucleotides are TGTGCCAGCAGCTTAGCAGGAGGGAATAGCAATCAGCCCCAGCATTTT. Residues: CASSLAGGNSNQPQHF.

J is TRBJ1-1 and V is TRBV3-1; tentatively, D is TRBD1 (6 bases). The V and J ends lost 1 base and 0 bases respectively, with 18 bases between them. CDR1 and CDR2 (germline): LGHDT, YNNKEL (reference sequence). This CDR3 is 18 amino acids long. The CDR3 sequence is CASSQARGASAMNTEAFF. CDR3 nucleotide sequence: TGTGCCAGCAGCCAAGCTAGGGGGGCCTCCGCTATGAACACTGAAGCTTTCTTT.

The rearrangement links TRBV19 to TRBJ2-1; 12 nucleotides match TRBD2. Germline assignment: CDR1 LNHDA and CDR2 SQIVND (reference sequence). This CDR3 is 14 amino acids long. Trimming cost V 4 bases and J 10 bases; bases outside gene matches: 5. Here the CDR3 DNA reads TGTGCCAGTAGTAGACTAGCGGGAGTGGGCGAGCAGTTCTTC. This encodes CASSRLAGVGEQFF.

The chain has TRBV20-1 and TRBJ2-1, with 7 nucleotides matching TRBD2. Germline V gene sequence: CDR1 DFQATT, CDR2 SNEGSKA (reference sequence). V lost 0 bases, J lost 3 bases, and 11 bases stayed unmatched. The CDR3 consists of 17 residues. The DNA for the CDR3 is TGCAGTGCTAGAGATATCACAGCGGGGCAAGTCTACAATGAGCAGTTCTTC. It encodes CSARDITAGQVYNEQFF.